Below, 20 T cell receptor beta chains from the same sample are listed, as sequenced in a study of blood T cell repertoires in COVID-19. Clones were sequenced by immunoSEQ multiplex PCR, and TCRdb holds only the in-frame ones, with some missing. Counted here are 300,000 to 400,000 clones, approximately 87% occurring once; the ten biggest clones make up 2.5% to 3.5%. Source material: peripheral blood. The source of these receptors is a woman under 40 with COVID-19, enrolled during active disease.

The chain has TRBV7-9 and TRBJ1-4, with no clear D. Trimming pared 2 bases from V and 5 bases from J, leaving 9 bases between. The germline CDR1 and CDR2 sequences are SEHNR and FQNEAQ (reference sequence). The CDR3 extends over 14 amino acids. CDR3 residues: CASSLTAGNEKLFF. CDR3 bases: TGTGCCAGCAGCTTAACCGCGGGGAATGAAAAACTGTTTTTT.

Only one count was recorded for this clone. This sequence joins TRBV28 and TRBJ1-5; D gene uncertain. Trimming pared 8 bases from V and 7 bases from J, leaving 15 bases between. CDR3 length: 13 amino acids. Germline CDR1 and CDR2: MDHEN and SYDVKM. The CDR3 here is CASVLSGGQPQHF. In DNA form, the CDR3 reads TGTGCCAGCGTTTTATCAGGAGGGCAGCCCCAGCATTTT.

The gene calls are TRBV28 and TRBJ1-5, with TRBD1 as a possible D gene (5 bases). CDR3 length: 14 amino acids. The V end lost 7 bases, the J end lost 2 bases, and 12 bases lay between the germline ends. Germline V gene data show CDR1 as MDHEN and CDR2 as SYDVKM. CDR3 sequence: CASNTGERNQPQHF. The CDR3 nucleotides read TGTGCCAGCAATACGGGGGAGCGCAATCAGCCCCAGCATTTT.

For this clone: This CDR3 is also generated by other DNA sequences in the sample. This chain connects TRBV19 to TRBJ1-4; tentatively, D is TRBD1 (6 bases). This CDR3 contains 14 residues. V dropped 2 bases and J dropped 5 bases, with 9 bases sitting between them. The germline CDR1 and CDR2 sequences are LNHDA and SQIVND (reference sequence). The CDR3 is CASSIRQGNEKLFF. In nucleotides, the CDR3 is TGTGCCAGTAGTATAAGGCAGGGGAATGAAAAACTGTTTTTT.

The CDR3 DNA sequence: TGTGCCAGCAGTGTGCAACCTAGCAACGAGCAGTACTTC. Its translation is CASSVQPSNEQYF. This sequence joins TRBV2 and TRBJ2-7, with D possibly TRBD2 on 5 matching bases. CDR1 is SNHLY, CDR2 FYNNEI, per germline. V was trimmed by 4 bases and J by 5 bases, leaving 12 bases between them. The CDR3 totals 13 residues. Filled out from reference TRBV2 and TRBJ2-7, the complete variable domain reads EPEVTQTPSHQVTQMGQEVILRCVPISNHLYFYWYRQILGQKVEFLVSFYNNEISEKSEIFDDQFSVERPDGSNFTLKIRSTKLEDSAMYFCASSVQPSNEQYFGPGTRLTVT.

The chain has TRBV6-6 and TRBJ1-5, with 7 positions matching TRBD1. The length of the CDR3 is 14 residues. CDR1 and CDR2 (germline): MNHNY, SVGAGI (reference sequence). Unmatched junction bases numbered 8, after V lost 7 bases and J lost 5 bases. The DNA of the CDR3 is TGTGCCAGCACACTTGGACAGGACGATCAGCCCCAGCATTTT. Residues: CASTLGQDDQPQHF.

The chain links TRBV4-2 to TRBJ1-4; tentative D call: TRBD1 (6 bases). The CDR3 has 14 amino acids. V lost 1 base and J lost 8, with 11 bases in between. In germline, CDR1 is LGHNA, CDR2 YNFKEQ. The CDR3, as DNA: TGTGCCAGCAGCCAAGGGACAGTGGACGAAAAACTGTTTTTT. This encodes CASSQGTVDEKLFF.

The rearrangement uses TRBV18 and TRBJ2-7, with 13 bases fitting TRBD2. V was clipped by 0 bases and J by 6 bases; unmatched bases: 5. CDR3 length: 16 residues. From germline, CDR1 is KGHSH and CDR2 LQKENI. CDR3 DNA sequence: TGTGCCAGCTCACCACCTGGACTAGCGGGAGTAGCCGAGCAGTACTTC. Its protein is CASSPPGLAGVAEQYF. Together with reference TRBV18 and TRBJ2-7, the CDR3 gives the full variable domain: NAGVMQNPRHLVRRRGQEARLRCSPMKGHSHVYWYRQLPEEGLKFMVYLQKENIIDESGMPKERFSAEFPKEGPSILRIQQVVRGDSAAYFCASSPPGLAGVAEQYFGPGTRLTVT.

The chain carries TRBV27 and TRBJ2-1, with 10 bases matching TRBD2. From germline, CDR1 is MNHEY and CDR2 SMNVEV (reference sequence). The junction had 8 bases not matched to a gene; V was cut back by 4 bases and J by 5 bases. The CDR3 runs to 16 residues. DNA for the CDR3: TGTGCCAGCAGTTCGATAGCGGGAGGAAGAGACAATGAGCAGTTCTTC. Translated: CASSSIAGGRDNEQFF.

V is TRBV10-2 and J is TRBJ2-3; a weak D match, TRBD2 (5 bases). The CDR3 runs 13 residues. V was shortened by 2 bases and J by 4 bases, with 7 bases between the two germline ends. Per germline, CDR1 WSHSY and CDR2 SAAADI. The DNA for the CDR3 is TGCGCCAGCAGTGAGGGAGGCGCAGATACGCAGTATTTT. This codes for CASSEGGADTQYF.

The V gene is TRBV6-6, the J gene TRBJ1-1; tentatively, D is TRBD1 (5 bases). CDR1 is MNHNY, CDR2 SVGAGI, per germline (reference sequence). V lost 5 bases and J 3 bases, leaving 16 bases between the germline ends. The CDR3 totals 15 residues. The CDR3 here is CASSTGGRRDTEAFF. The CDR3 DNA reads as TGTGCCAGCAGTACGGGGGGGAGAAGGGACACTGAAGCTTTCTTT.

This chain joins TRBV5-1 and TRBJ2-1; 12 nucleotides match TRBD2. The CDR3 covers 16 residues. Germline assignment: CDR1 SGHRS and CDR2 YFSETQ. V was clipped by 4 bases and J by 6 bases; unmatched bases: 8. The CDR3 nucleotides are TGCGCCAGCAGCCTAGACCTAGCGGGAGGGGGCAATGAGCAGTTCTTC. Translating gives CASSLDLAGGGNEQFF.

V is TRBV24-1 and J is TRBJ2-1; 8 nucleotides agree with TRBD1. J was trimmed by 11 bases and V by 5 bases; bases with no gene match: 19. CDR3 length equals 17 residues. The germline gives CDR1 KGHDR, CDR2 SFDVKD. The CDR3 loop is CATSGGNYKDRVGQQFF. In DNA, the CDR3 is TGTGCCACCAGTGGGGGGAATTACAAGGACAGGGTCGGTCAGCAGTTCTTC.

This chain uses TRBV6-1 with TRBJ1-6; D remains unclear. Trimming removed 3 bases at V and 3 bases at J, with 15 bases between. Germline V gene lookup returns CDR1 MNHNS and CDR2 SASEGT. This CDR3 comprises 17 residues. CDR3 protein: CASSDPALGSYNSPLHF. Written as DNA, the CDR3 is TGTGCCAGCAGTGATCCTGCCCTGGGGAGCTATAATTCACCCCTCCACTTT.

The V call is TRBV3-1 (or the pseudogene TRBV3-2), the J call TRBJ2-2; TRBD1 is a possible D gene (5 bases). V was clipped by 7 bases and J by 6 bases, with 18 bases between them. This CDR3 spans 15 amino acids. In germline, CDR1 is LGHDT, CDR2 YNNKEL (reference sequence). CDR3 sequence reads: CASTERGGTSGELFF. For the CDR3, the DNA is TGTGCCAGCACAGAAAGGGGTGGTACTTCCGGGGAGCTGTTTTTT.

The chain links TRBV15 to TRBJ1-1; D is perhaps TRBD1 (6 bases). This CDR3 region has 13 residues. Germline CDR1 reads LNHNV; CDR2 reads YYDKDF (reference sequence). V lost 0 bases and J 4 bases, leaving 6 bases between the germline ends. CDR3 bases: TGTGCCACCAGCAGAGAGACAGGCACTGAAGCTTTCTTT. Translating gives CATSRETGTEAFF.

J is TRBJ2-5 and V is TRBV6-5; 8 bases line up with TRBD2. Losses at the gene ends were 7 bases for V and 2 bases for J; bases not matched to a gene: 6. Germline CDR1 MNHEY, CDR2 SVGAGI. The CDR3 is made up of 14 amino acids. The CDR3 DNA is TGTGCCAGCAACCGTTTAGCGGGACAAGAGACCCAGTACTTC. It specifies CASNRLAGQETQYF.

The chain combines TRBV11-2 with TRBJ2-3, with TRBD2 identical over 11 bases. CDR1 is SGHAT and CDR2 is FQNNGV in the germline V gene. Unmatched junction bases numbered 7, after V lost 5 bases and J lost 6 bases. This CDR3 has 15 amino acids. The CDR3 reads CASSPSGTSGDTQYF. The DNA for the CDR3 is TGTGCCAGCAGCCCTTCCGGGACTAGCGGTGATACGCAGTATTTT.

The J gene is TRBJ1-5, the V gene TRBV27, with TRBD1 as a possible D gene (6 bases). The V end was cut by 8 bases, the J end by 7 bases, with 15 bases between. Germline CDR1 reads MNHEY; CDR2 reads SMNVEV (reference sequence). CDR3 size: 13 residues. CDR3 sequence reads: CASGDTGLQPQHF. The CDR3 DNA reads TGTGCCAGCGGGGACACCGGACTCCAGCCCCAGCATTTT.

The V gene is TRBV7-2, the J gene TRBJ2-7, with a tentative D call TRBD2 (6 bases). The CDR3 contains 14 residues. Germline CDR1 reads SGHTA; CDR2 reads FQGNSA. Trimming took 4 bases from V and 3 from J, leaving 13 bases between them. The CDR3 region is CASSSDASDYEQYF. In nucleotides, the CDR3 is TGTGCCAGCAGCTCCGACGCTAGCGACTACGAGCAGTACTTC.